The 2 T cell receptor beta chains reported below all come from one sample, sequenced in a study of cytomegalovirus exposure and HLA in healthy donors. The PCR made use of 60 Vbeta and 13 Jbeta primers. The protocol was immunoSEQ multiplex PCR, while the TCRdb copy is restricted to in-frame clones and leaves out a portion. Counted here are about 250,000 clones, 80% occurring once; the ten biggest clones make up about 0.29%. The sample comprised PBMCs. These receptors all come from a girl aged 2 to 10 in good health and CMV-seronegative.

In regard to this clone: A read error may account for a junction end that differs from germline. The chain recombines TRBV7-9 with TRBJ1-2; TRBD1 aligns across 7 bases. The germline V gene has CDR1 SEHNR and CDR2 FQNEAQ (reference sequence). The CDR3 contains 17 residues. DNA of the CDR3: TGTTCCAGCAGCTCTTATTGGGACAGCCGAACAAATTATGGCTACACCTTC. Protein: CSSSSYWDSRTNYGYTF.

The genes are TRBV5-4 and TRBJ2-1; no clear D. CDR3 length equals 12 residues. V dropped 0 bases and J dropped 9 bases, with 7 bases sitting between them. Germline assignment: CDR1 SGHNT and CDR2 YYREEE (reference sequence). As DNA, the CDR3 is TGTGCCAGCAGCTTGGTGGGCGCTGAGCAGTTCTTC. It yields the protein CASSLVGAEQFF.